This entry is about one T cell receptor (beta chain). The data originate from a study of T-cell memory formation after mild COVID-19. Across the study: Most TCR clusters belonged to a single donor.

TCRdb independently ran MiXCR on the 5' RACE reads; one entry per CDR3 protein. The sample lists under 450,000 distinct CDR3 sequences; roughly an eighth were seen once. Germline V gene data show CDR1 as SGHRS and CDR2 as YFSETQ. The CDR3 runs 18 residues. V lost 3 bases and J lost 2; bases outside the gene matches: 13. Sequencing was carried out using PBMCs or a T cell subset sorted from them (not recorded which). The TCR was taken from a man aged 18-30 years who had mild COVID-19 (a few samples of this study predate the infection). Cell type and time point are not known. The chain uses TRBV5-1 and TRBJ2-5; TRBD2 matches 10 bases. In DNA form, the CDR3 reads TGCGCCAGCAGCTCCCCAGCGCAAGCGGGGGGGTTTCAAGAGACCCAGTACTTC. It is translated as CASSSPAQAGGFQETQYF.